This entry lists 28 T cell receptor beta chains sequenced from one sample in a study of Graves' ophthalmopathy and Graves' hyperthyroidism. Amplification of the TCR beta CDR3 regions used RNA transcripts (as template). The library came from an HTBI-primed first-round RT-PCR and a second-round multiplex PCR. TCRdb reanalysed the multiplex PCR reads using MiXCR and keeps one entry per CDR3 protein. Of about 740,000 distinct CDR3 sequences in the sample, 40% were seen once. The sequenced sample was peripheral blood. Receptors were obtained from an adult man with Graves' ophthalmopathy.

The sample holds one count of this clonotype. The CDR3 loop is CATSGTGTEDQPQHF. The CDR3 DNA is TGTGCCACCAGTGGGACAGGGACAGAGGATCAGCCCCAGCATTTT. The chain couples TRBV24-1 to TRBJ1-5, with TRBD1 identical over 8 bases. V lost 5 bases to trimming and J lost 5 bases; unmatched junction nucleotides: 7. Germline CDR1 KGHDR, CDR2 SFDVKD. The CDR3 totals 15 residues.

The V call is TRBV10-3, the J call TRBJ1-1, with 7 bases identical to TRBD1. The CDR3 contains 12 residues. Germline CDR1 is ENHRY and CDR2 is SYGVKD. Trimming cost V 5 bases and J 11 bases; bases outside gene matches: 8. The CDR3 DNA sequence: TGTGCCATCAGTACCGGGACAGATGACGCTTTCTTT. Translation: CAISTGTDDAFF.

This chain links TRBV12-3 or TRBV12-4 with TRBJ1-2; D is undetermined. This CDR3 comprises 14 residues. The V end was cut by 3 bases, the J end by 2 bases, with 10 bases between. The CDR3 protein is CASSFWRENYGYTF. The CDR3 coding sequence is TGTGCCAGCAGTTTTTGGAGGGAGAACTATGGCTACACCTTC.

The chain carries TRBV7-9 and TRBJ2-6; 9 positions agree with TRBD2. V lost 11 bases and J lost 7; bases outside the gene matches: 21. This CDR3 contains 18 residues. The germline gives CDR1 SEHNR, CDR2 FQNEAQ (reference sequence). CDR3 bases: TGTGCCTGGAGACTACAACTTAGCGGGAGAATGTCTGCCAACGTCCTGACTTTC. It is translated as CAWRLQLSGRMSANVLTF.

The chain links TRBV3-1 to TRBJ2-5, with D possibly called TRBD1 or TRBD2 (5 bases each). V dropped 6 bases and J dropped 4 bases, with 15 bases sitting between them. Germline CDR1 LGHDT, CDR2 YNNKEL (reference sequence). This CDR3 comprises 14 residues. The CDR3 is CASSYAAGRETQYF. The CDR3 nucleotides read TGTGCCAGCAGTTACGCGGCAGGGAGAGAGACCCAGTACTTC.

This chain links TRBV7-9 with TRBJ1-1; D remains unclear. Germline CDR1 SEHNR, CDR2 FQNEAQ (reference sequence). Trimming removed 1 base from V and 3 bases from J, with 9 bases in between. This CDR3 is 14 amino acids long. This CDR3 is CASSLGREYTEAFF. CDR3 in DNA: TGTGCCAGCAGCTTAGGGAGGGAGTACACTGAAGCTTTCTTT.

The sample holds many counts of this clonotype. This chain joins TRBV7-9 and TRBJ1-4; 8 nucleotides line up with TRBD1. Germline trimming cut 5 bases from V and 7 bases from J; bases unmatched to any gene: 6. Germline V gene sequence: CDR1 SEHNR, CDR2 FQNEAQ (reference sequence). The CDR3 runs 14 residues. CDR3 nucleotide sequence: TGTGCCAGCAGCGTACAGGGGGGCGTTGAAAAACTGTTTTTT. It specifies CASSVQGGVEKLFF. Together with reference TRBV7-9 and TRBJ1-4, the CDR3 gives the full variable domain: DTGVSQNPRHKITKRGQNVTFRCDPISEHNRLYWYRQTLGQGPEFLTYFQNEAQLEKSRLLSDRFSAERPKGSFSTLEIQRTEQGDSAMYLCASSVQGGVEKLFFGSGTQLSVL.

There are many counts of this clonotype. The V and J genes are TRBV12-3 or TRBV12-4 and TRBJ1-2; D not resolved. Trimming removed 2 bases from V and 0 bases from J, with 1 base in between. The CDR3 is made up of 12 amino acids. The DNA for the CDR3 is TGTGCCAGCAGTTTAACTAACTATGGCTACACCTTC. As protein: CASSLTNYGYTF.

This clonotype has just a few counts. A much larger clone lies a single base off, so this may be a read error. The chain is built from TRBV11-2 and TRBJ2-7, with TRBD2 matching over 7 bases. V shed 4 bases, J shed 6 bases, and the junction held 6 bases outside the gene matches. CDR3 size: 13 residues. Looked up from germline, CDR1 is SGHAT and CDR2 is FQNNGV. The CDR3 sequence: CASSSGTTGEQYF. Here the CDR3 DNA reads TGTGCCAGCAGCTCCGGGACTACGGGCGAGCAGTACTTC.

This clonotype was picked up one time. The rearrangement uses TRBV25-1 and TRBJ2-2; D is ambiguous. Germline CDR1 reads MGHDK; CDR2 reads SYGVNS. The CDR3 spans 13 residues. The CDR3 DNA sequence: TGTGCTAGTCGTCGAGTACACACCGGGGAGCTGTTTTTT. Protein: CASRRVHTGELFF.

This clonotype was counted a few times. Mismatch with germline at one junction end may stem from a read error. The chain joins TRBV24-1 to TRBJ1-2; 7 bases are shared with TRBD1. CDR3 length equals 16 residues. The V gene's germline CDR1 is KGHDR and CDR2 SFDVKD. The CDR3, as DNA: TGTGCCAGCAGTTTAGAAGGGGGCGACACTCCCTATGGCTACACCTTC. This encodes CASSLEGGDTPYGYTF.

CDR3 in amino acids: CASSYGGTGVSNQPQHF. CDR3 nucleotides: TGTGCCAGCAGTTACGGGGGGACAGGGGTAAGCAATCAGCCCCAGCATTTT. The rearrangement uses TRBV7-9 and TRBJ1-5; 10 bases line up with TRBD1. CDR1 SEHNR and CDR2 FQNEAQ come from the germline V gene (reference sequence). J lost 1 base, V lost 6 bases, and 9 bases had no gene match. The CDR3 extends over 17 amino acids. Supplemented by reference TRBV7-9 and TRBJ1-5, the full variable domain reads DTGVSQNPRHKITKRGQNVTFRCDPISEHNRLYWYRQTLGQGPEFLTYFQNEAQLEKSRLLSDRFSAERPKGSFSTLEIQRTEQGDSAMYLCASSYGGTGVSNQPQHFGDGTRLSIL.

This clonotype was observed a handful of times. CDR3 residues: CASSLVPWREGLETQYF. The DNA for the CDR3 is TGTGCCAGCAGCTTAGTTCCCTGGCGGGAGGGCCTTGAGACCCAGTACTTC. The chain carries TRBV7-3 and TRBJ2-5, with 9 bases lining up with TRBD2. CDR3 length: 17 amino acids. CDR1 SGHTA and CDR2 FQGTGA come from the germline V gene. Germline trimming cut 2 bases from V and 5 bases from J; bases unmatched to any gene: 12.

The table lists this clonotype with many counts. J is TRBJ1-1 and V is TRBV7-9; tentative D call: TRBD1 (5 bases). V was clipped by 6 bases and J by 6 bases, with 14 bases between them. Germline CDR1 reads SEHNR; CDR2 reads FQNEAQ (reference sequence). The CDR3 sequence is 13 residues long. This CDR3 is CASSQSGYAEAFF. In DNA, the CDR3 is TGTGCCAGCAGTCAATCAGGGTACGCTGAAGCTTTCTTT.

The chain couples TRBV9 to TRBJ1-6; D gene uncertain. The V gene lost 4 bases and the J gene lost 10 bases, with 12 bases spanning the gap. CDR1 is SGDLS, CDR2 YYNGEE, per germline. CDR3 size: 13 residues. The CDR3 DNA reads TGTGCCAGCAGCTCAACCAGAGAATCACCCCTCCACTTT. Its protein product is CASSSTRESPLHF.

This clonotype was found a few times. Since a much larger clone is just one base distant, this may be a read error. This chain uses TRBV11-1 with TRBJ2-5; 9 bases are a match to TRBD1. The CDR3 covers 14 residues. Unmatched junction bases numbered 3, after V lost 5 bases and J lost 2 bases. From germline, CDR1 is SGHAT and CDR2 FQDESV (reference sequence). The CDR3 loop is CASSAGTGQETQYF. DNA of the CDR3: TGTGCCAGCAGCGCCGGGACAGGGCAAGAGACCCAGTACTTC.

This chain connects TRBV7-3 to TRBJ2-3; 10 nucleotides agree with TRBD1. With V trimmed by 3 bases and J by 6 bases, 6 bases remained unmatched. Germline V CDR1 and CDR2: SGHTA, FQGTGA. CDR3 size: 15 residues. CDR3 nucleotides: TGTGCCAGCAGCTTGGGACAGGGGATCGGCGATACGCAGTATTTT. Its protein is CASSLGQGIGDTQYF. Filled out from reference TRBV7-3 and TRBJ2-3, the complete variable domain reads GAGVSQTPSNKVTEKGKYVELRCDPISGHTALYWYRQSLGQGPEFLIYFQGTGAADDSGLPNDRFFAVRPEGSVSTLKIQRTERGDSAVYLCASSLGQGIGDTQYFGPGTRLTVL.

This clonotype was seen ten or more times. This chain links TRBV10-3 with TRBJ1-6; 7 bases agree with TRBD1. Germline V gene sequence: CDR1 ENHRY, CDR2 SYGVKD. This CDR3 comprises 15 residues. V lost 6 bases and J lost 7; bases outside the gene matches: 9. The CDR3 DNA reads as TGTGCCATCAGCCTAAACAGGGGAGCGAATTCACCCCTCCACTTT. It is translated as CAISLNRGANSPLHF.

The rearrangement joins TRBV11-1 to TRBJ2-7; D unresolved. From germline, CDR1 is SGHAT and CDR2 FQDESV (reference sequence). This CDR3 contains 12 residues. The CDR3 is CARDRARYEQYF. CDR3 DNA: TGTGCTAGAGATCGTGCGCGCTACGAGCAGTACTTC.

V usage is TRBV5-6 and J usage is TRBJ1-6, with a tentative D call TRBD1 (5 bases). The CDR3 has 14 residues. Trimming shortened V by 4 bases and J by 8 bases, and 13 bases separated the two germline ends. In germline, CDR1 is SGHDT, CDR2 YYEEEE. This chain's CDR3 is CASSGDRGHSPLHF. The CDR3 DNA sequence: TGTGCCAGCAGCGGCGACAGAGGGCATTCACCCCTCCACTTT.

This CDR3 is CASSEKGSYEQYF. In nucleotides, the CDR3 is TGTGCCAGCAGTGAAAAGGGGTCCTACGAGCAGTACTTC. The chain has TRBV6-1 and TRBJ2-7; a possible D gene is TRBD1 (5 bases). Trimming shortened V by 2 bases and J by 1 base, and 6 bases separated the two germline ends. Germline V gene data show CDR1 as MNHNS and CDR2 as SASEGT. CDR3 length: 13 residues.

This clonotype has a count of ten or more. The V gene is TRBV7-9, the J gene TRBJ2-7, with D tentatively TRBD1 (6 bases). Germline V gene lookup returns CDR1 SEHNR and CDR2 FQNEAQ (reference sequence). The CDR3 spans 15 residues. Trimming took off 4 bases at V and 0 bases at J, with 13 bases between the two ends. The CDR3 loop reads CASSSRTDSSYEQYF. CDR3 sequence (DNA): TGTGCCAGCAGCTCTCGGACAGATAGCTCCTACGAGCAGTACTTC.

The sample holds many counts of this clonotype. This chain links TRBV7-2 with TRBJ2-2, with D tentatively TRBD1 (5 bases). V was cut by 2 bases and J by 0 bases, with 7 bases left in between. Looked up from germline, CDR1 is SGHTA and CDR2 is FQGNSA. This CDR3 region has 15 residues. CDR3 loop: CASSLQDTNTGELFF. The CDR3 DNA follows: TGTGCCAGCAGCTTACAGGACACGAACACCGGGGAGCTGTTTTTT.

The V gene is TRBV20-1, the J gene TRBJ2-7; 10 nucleotides match TRBD2. Germline V gene lookup returns CDR1 DFQATT and CDR2 SNEGSKA (reference sequence). The CDR3 is 16 amino acids. With 3 bases clipped from V and 5 bases from J, the junction kept 13 bases outside the gene matches. The chain's CDR3 is CSARASGRAYHHEQYF. CDR3 bases: TGCAGTGCTAGGGCCAGCGGGAGGGCCTATCACCACGAGCAGTACTTC.

This clonotype was counted a few times. V and J are TRBV6-1 and TRBJ2-7; 7 bases are a match to TRBD2. CDR1 is MNHNS and CDR2 is SASEGT in the germline V gene. CDR3 length: 14 residues. Trimming took 6 bases from V and 2 from J; bases not matched to a gene: 7. Written as DNA, the CDR3 is TGTGCCAGCAGCCCTCTGGGGGGGGCCTACGAGCAGTACTTC. Its protein is CASSPLGGAYEQYF.

The DNA of the CDR3 is TGCAGTGCTAGTAGGAGATCCCAAGAGACCCAGTACTTC. Translating gives CSASRRSQETQYF. The V and J genes are TRBV20-1 and TRBJ2-5; no firm D call. The CDR3 totals 13 residues. Germline lookup yields CDR1 DFQATT and CDR2 SNEGSKA (reference sequence). V was pared by 3 bases and J by 1 base, with 9 bases between.

V and J are TRBV7-9 and TRBJ1-1; 11 bases line up with TRBD1. V shed 3 bases, J shed 1 base, and the junction held 4 bases outside the gene matches. CDR1 and CDR2 (germline): SEHNR, FQNEAQ (reference sequence). The length of the CDR3 is 16 residues. CDR3 nucleotide sequence: TGTGCCAGCAGCTTCCCCGGACAGGGGGCGAACACTGAAGCTTTCTTT. This codes for CASSFPGQGANTEAFF.

The chain has TRBV20-1 and TRBJ1-1; D might be TRBD1 (5 bases). The germline V gene has CDR1 DFQATT and CDR2 SNEGSKA (reference sequence). The V end was cut by 3 bases, the J end by 2 bases, with 13 bases between. The CDR3 is 14 amino acids. CDR3 nucleotide sequence: TGCAGTGCTAGGGGGCAGACAACAAACACTGAAGCTTTCTTT. Translating gives CSARGQTTNTEAFF.